A selection of T cell receptor beta chains follows, all from one sample in a study of OX40 agonist ivuxolimab in advanced cancers. Libraries were prepared by immunoSEQ multiplex PCR; TCRdb keeps only in-frame clonotypes and omits some of them. The profile shows 80,000 to 85,000 clones, 80% to 90% of them singletons. The sequenced sample was CD4+ or CD8+ T cells sorted from blood, obtained in a trial of the OX40 agonist ivuxolimab. These receptors originate from an adult with an advanced solid tumor such as melanoma, head and neck, liver or kidney cancer. The CDR3 runs from the conserved cysteine through the conserved F or W. D genes are given only for firm matches. Clone size is given for some rows only: seen once, a few or many times, or a class if the clone is expanded.

>-|TRBJ2-1|TRBV27|TRBD2
TGTGCCAGCAGTCCCCTGACTAGCGGAACCTACAATGAGCAGTTCTTC
CASSPLTSGTYNEQFF
>-|TRBJ2-1|TRBV6-5|-
TGTGCCAGCGCGAGGGGCGAGGGCAATGAGCAGTTCTTC
CASARGEGNEQFF
>-|TRBJ2-1|TRBV18|TRBD2
TGTGCCAGCTCACAGACTAGCGGGAATTACAATGAGCAGTTCTTC
CASSQTSGNYNEQFF
>-|TRBJ2-5|TRBV28|-
TGTGCCAGCAGTTCCCTCCACAGGGTACGCTTTAGCCAAGAGACCCAGTACTTC
CASSSLHRVRFSQETQYF
>once|TRBJ2-1|TRBV9|TRBD2
TGTGCCAGCAGCCTAGCGGGAGTTAGGGATGAGCAGTTCTTC
CASSLAGVRDEQFF
>-|TRBJ2-2|TRBV29-1|-
TGCAGCGTTGAACTCTCTACGGGTGACACCGGGGAGCTGTTTTTT
CSVELSTGDTGELFF
>-|TRBJ1-1|TRBV6-1|-
TGTGCCAGCAGTGAAGCTGGACACTATGAAGCTTTCTTT
CASSEAGHYEAFF
>-|TRBJ2-1|TRBV6-6|TRBD2
TGTGCCAGCAGTGAGACTAGCCCCTACAATGAGCAGTTCTTC
CASSETSPYNEQFF
>-|TRBJ1-2|TRBV2|TRBD1
TGTGCCAGCAGTATACGACCGCAGGGGGCAAATGGCTACACCTTC
CASSIRPQGANGYTF
>-|TRBJ2-7|TRBV7-2|-
TGTGCCAGCAGCTTAGATGCAGGGGCCCTCTACGAGCAGTACTTC
CASSLDAGALYEQYF
>-|TRBJ2-1|TRBV5-4|-
TGTGCCAGCAGCTTGGTTTCGGGAACATACTTCTTC
CASSLVSGTYFF
>-|TRBJ2-3|TRBV5-1|TRBD1
TGCGCCAGCAGCCCTGGACAGGTCGGTGGTACGCAGTATTTT
CASSPGQVGGTQYF
>once|TRBJ2-1|TRBV6-5|TRBD1
TGTGCCAGCACCCAGGGGGCAGGGCCCTACAATGAGCAGTTCTTC
CASTQGAGPYNEQFF
>few|TRBJ2-3|TRBV6-5|TRBD2
TGTGCCAGCAGGATAGCGGGAGGGCCCCAGGATACGCAGTATTTT
CASRIAGGPQDTQYF
>-|TRBJ1-5|TRBV15|-
TGTGCCACCAGCAGAGTCTCCCACGGGCAGCCCCAGCATTTT
CATSRVSHGQPQHF
>-|TRBJ2-5|TRBV6-6|-
TGTGCCAGCAGTTTAAGCTTCCAAGAGACCCAGTACTTC
CASSLSFQETQYF